What follows are 9 T cell receptor beta chains derived from one specimen sequenced in a study of T-cell reconstitution after alpha-beta-depleted transplantation in children. Unique molecular identifiers were used in preparing the TCRbeta library. TCRdb analysed the PCR reads with MiXCR anew, one entry per CDR3 protein. The data hold 480,000 or so distinct CDR3 sequences, with over 9.5% observed a single time. The source was PBMCs, collected before TCRalphabeta/CD19-depleted stem cell transplant. All receptors come from a child aged 2-15 years with inherited bone marrow failure, due to receive a stem cell transplant.

This clonotype was detected ten times or more. The genes are TRBV12-3 or TRBV12-4 and TRBJ2-1; D assignment may be TRBD1 or TRBD2 (6 bases each). V was trimmed by 4 bases and J by 8 bases, leaving 21 bases between them. This CDR3 contains 16 residues. For the CDR3, the DNA is TGTGCCAGCAGTTCCAACAGGGAGGTTGAAAGGGATGAGCAGTTCTTC. This translates into CASSSNREVERDEQFF.

This clonotype was recorded at least ten times. The chain recombines TRBV6-2 or TRBV6-3 with TRBJ2-1; no definite D call. The CDR3 covers 16 residues. Trimming stripped 2 bases from V and 0 bases from J, with 11 bases between. The germline V gene has CDR1 MNHEY and CDR2 SVGEGT. CDR3 sequence reads: CASSYLGKSSYNEQFF. The DNA for the CDR3 is TGTGCCAGCAGTTACCTGGGGAAGAGCTCCTACAATGAGCAGTTCTTC.

Many counts were recorded for this clonotype. This chain connects TRBV12-3 or TRBV12-4 to TRBJ1-6, with D maybe TRBD1 (5 bases). V dropped 5 bases and J dropped 7 bases, with 15 bases sitting between them. CDR3 length: 15 amino acids. This CDR3 is CASSPPGRPNSPLHF. Here the CDR3 DNA reads TGTGCCAGCAGTCCCCCGGGACGGCCCAATTCACCCCTCCACTTT.

There are many counts of this clonotype. J is TRBJ2-1 and V is TRBV19, with TRBD2 as a possible D gene (5 bases). CDR1 is LNHDA, CDR2 SQIVND, per germline (reference sequence). V lost 6 bases and J 9 bases, leaving 15 bases between the germline ends. CDR3 length: 13 amino acids. CDR3 sequence (DNA): TGTGCCAGTAGAAGGACCCTCCGGGGTGAGCAGTTCTTC. This encodes CASRRTLRGEQFF.

This clonotype was detected many times. The J gene is TRBJ1-1, the V gene TRBV6-2 or TRBV6-3; D uncertain. V lost 2 bases to trimming and J lost 0 bases, with 10 bases between them. This CDR3 is built from 15 residues. Germline CDR1 reads MNHEY; CDR2 reads SVGEGT. For the CDR3, the DNA is TGTGCCAGCAGTTACAGTGGGAGTTTGAACACTGAAGCTTTCTTT. It codes for CASSYSGSLNTEAFF.

This clonotype was seen at least ten times. The chain carries TRBV4-3 and TRBJ2-5; D gene ambiguous. Germline V gene data show CDR1 as LGHNA and CDR2 as YSLEER. Trimming took 0 bases from V and 5 from J, leaving 7 bases between them. The CDR3 extends over 13 amino acids. CDR3 sequence (DNA): TGCGCCAGCAGCCAAGATCGGCGGGAGACCCAGTACTTC. It translates to CASSQDRRETQYF.

About this clonotype itself: A read error may be the cause here, since a much bigger clone is one base away. The chain uses TRBV5-1 and TRBJ2-7; TRBD2 aligns across 11 bases. The junction had 8 bases not matched to a gene; V was cut back by 2 bases and J by 4 bases. Per the germline V gene, CDR1 is SGHRS and CDR2 is YFSETQ. The CDR3 contains 16 residues. CDR3 DNA sequence: TGCGCCAGCAGCTTTGTTACTAGCGGGAGAGATTACGAGCAGTACTTC. Amino acid sequence: CASSFVTSGRDYEQYF.

By sample share, this clonotype is medium-sized. The V and J genes are TRBV12-3 or TRBV12-4 and TRBJ2-1, with 8 nucleotides matching TRBD2. The CDR3 has 15 residues. V shed 3 bases, J shed 3 bases, and the junction held 4 bases outside the gene matches. CDR3 protein: CASSLSGGGYNEQFF. CDR3 coding DNA: TGTGCCAGCAGTTTGTCGGGAGGGGGCTACAATGAGCAGTTCTTC.

This clonotype was recorded many times. The chain employs TRBV29-1 and TRBJ1-2; 7 bases match TRBD1. Trimming removed 4 bases from V and 4 bases from J; junction bases left unmatched: 6. This CDR3 contains 13 residues. Per the germline V gene, CDR1 is SQVTM and CDR2 is ANQGSEA. The CDR3 region has the DNA TGCAGCGTTGTGAACAGGGGTGGCTATGGCTACACCTTC. As protein: CSVVNRGGYGYTF.